These 14 T cell receptor beta chains share one sample of origin, sequenced in a study of OX40 agonist ivuxolimab in advanced cancers. Method: immunoSEQ multiplex PCR; TCRdb's copy keeps in-frame clones and lacks some. The sample includes roughly 40,000 clones, 70% to 85% of them seen just once. The sample consisted of CD4+ or CD8+ T cells sorted from blood, taken in a trial of the OX40 agonist ivuxolimab. These receptors all come from an adult with an advanced solid tumor such as melanoma, head and neck, liver or kidney cancer.

The chain has TRBV7-3 and TRBJ2-3; TRBD2 is a possible D gene (7 bases). This CDR3 is built from 15 residues. V was pared by 2 bases and J by 4 bases, with 13 bases between. The V gene's germline CDR1 is SGHTA and CDR2 FQGTGA. CDR3 region: CASSLGGGWADTQYF. CDR3 nucleotides: TGTGCCAGCAGCTTAGGCGGGGGCTGGGCAGATACGCAGTATTTT.

The table lists this clone with many counts. The J gene is TRBJ2-7, the V gene TRBV2, with a tentative D call TRBD1 (6 bases). This CDR3 contains 14 residues. CDR1 and CDR2 (germline): SNHLY, FYNNEI. Between the trimmed V and J ends, which lost 5 bases and 1 base, there was a span of 12 bases. CDR3 sequence: CASSSQDRSYEQYF. The CDR3 DNA is TGTGCCAGCAGTTCTCAGGACAGATCCTACGAGCAGTACTTC.

This chain uses TRBV7-3 with TRBJ2-7, with TRBD1 matching over 8 bases. This CDR3 has 15 residues. Germline V gene sequence: CDR1 SGHTA, CDR2 FQGTGA. V lost 1 base, J lost 5 bases, and 7 bases stayed unmatched. CDR3 sequence reads: CASSLNAGGLNEQYF. As DNA, the CDR3 is TGTGCCAGCAGCTTAAACGCAGGGGGCTTGAACGAGCAGTACTTC.

The chain is built from TRBV21-1 and TRBJ2-3; TRBD2 is taken as the D call from the table, unchecked against the DNA. TRBV21-1 is classified as a pseudogene. This CDR3 spans 17 amino acids. CDR3 sequence (DNA): TGTGCCAGCAGCGCCCGACTAGCGGGAGGCCCCGGAGATACGCAGTATTTT. The encoded protein is CASSARLAGGPGDTQYF.

The CDR3 spells CATRQDGADTQYF. The CDR3 bases are TGTGCCACCCGACAGGACGGGGCAGATACGCAGTATTTT. The chain joins TRBV2 to TRBJ2-3; TRBD1 is a possible D gene (6 bases). Germline V gene data show CDR1 as SNHLY and CDR2 as FYNNEI. The CDR3 extends over 13 amino acids. The V and J ends lost 10 bases and 4 bases respectively, with 15 bases between them. Complete variable domain (other parts from reference TRBV2 and TRBJ2-3): EPEVTQTPSHQVTQMGQEVILRCVPISNHLYFYWYRQILGQKVEFLVSFYNNEISEKSEIFDDQFSVERPDGSNFTLKIRSTKLEDSAMYFCATRQDGADTQYFGPGTRLTVL.

The chain employs TRBV30 and TRBJ1-5, with TRBD1 identical over 7 bases. V shed 4 bases, J shed 5 bases, and the junction held 8 bases outside the gene matches. Germline loops: CDR1 GTSNPN, CDR2 SVGIG (reference sequence). The CDR3 has 14 residues. This CDR3 reads CAWTAGTDYQPQHF. CDR3 DNA: TGTGCCTGGACCGCCGGGACAGATTATCAGCCCCAGCATTTT.

This rearrangement joins TRBV4-1 to TRBJ2-1; the D is unclear. Trimming removed 1 base from V and 1 base from J, with 8 bases in between. CDR1 is MGHRA and CDR2 is YSYEKL in the germline V gene. The CDR3 is made up of 15 amino acids. The CDR3 sequence is CASSQGLNSYNEQFF. CDR3 nucleotides: TGCGCCAGCAGCCAAGGTTTAAATTCCTACAATGAGCAGTTCTTC.

The chain joins TRBV7-6 to TRBJ2-1, with 8 bases matching TRBD2. CDR3 length: 15 amino acids. Per germline, CDR1 SGHVS and CDR2 FNYEAQ. With V trimmed by 5 bases and J by 7 bases, 10 bases remained unmatched. CDR3 sequence (DNA): TGTGCCAGCAGCCCCGCTGGCGGGGGGAGTAATGAGCAGTTCTTC. This encodes CASSPAGGGSNEQFF.

Turning to this clone: This specimen includes other DNA sequences encoding the same CDR3. The gene calls are TRBV25-1 and TRBJ1-2; D remains unclear. Trimming took 2 bases from V and 1 from J, leaving 8 bases between them. Germline V CDR1 and CDR2: MGHDK, SYGVNS. The CDR3 spans 14 residues. This chain's CDR3 is CASSEVRGNYGYTF. CDR3 in DNA: TGTGCCAGCAGTGAAGTCCGGGGTAACTATGGCTACACCTTC.

The CDR3 nucleotides are TGTGCCAGCAGTTTTCAGGGCCAGAATCAGCCCCAGCATTTT. Its protein product is CASSFQGQNQPQHF. The chain has TRBV27 and TRBJ1-5, with TRBD1 as a possible D gene (5 bases). This CDR3 contains 14 residues. Germline loops: CDR1 MNHEY, CDR2 SMNVEV (reference sequence). V lost 3 bases, J lost 4 bases, and 10 bases lay in between.

This clone was recorded a few times. The chain links TRBV7-2 to TRBJ1-2; D call uncertain. Trimming took 4 bases from V and 4 from J, leaving 13 bases between them. The CDR3 is 14 amino acids. CDR1 and CDR2 from the germline V gene are SGHTA and FQGNSA. The DNA for the CDR3 is TGTGCCAGCAGCTCCCCGGGCCGACCCTATGGCTACACCTTC. It yields the protein CASSSPGRPYGYTF.

The V call is TRBV27, the J call TRBJ2-5; 11 bases align to TRBD2. The end of the DNA is better explained by TRBJ2-7, so the J call may be wrong. Per the germline V gene, CDR1 is MNHEY and CDR2 is SMNVEV (reference sequence). This CDR3 has 18 residues. The CDR3 coding sequence is TGTGCCAGCAGCCCCCTCTCGGGGTTAGCGGGAGGGGTATACGAGCAGTACTTC. Translating gives CASSPLSGLAGGVYEQYF.

V usage is TRBV19 and J usage is TRBJ1-5; D not certain. The CDR3 covers 13 residues. Trimming left V 6 bases short and J 8 bases short, with 14 bases between. Germline-derived CDR1 and CDR2 are LNHDA and SQIVND (reference sequence). The CDR3 DNA sequence: TGTGCCAGTAGGCCGGGCCCTAGGGAGCCCCAGCATTTT. This encodes CASRPGPREPQHF.

The chain links TRBV5-1 to TRBJ2-5; 12 bases line up with TRBD2. The germline V gene has CDR1 SGHRS and CDR2 YFSETQ. There are 16 residues in the CDR3. V shed 4 bases and J 5 bases; nucleotides not matched to a gene: 9. The CDR3 protein is CASSQRGLAGWETQYF. CDR3 DNA sequence: TGCGCCAGCAGCCAGCGCGGACTAGCGGGGTGGGAGACCCAGTACTTC.